This entry lists 3 T cell receptor beta chains sequenced from one sample in a study of cytomegalovirus exposure and HLA in healthy donors. With 60 Vbeta and 13 Jbeta primers, the PCR was carried out. Method: immunoSEQ multiplex PCR; TCRdb's copy keeps in-frame clones and lacks some. The data show 150,000 or so clones, with around 68% seen just once and more than 9% held by the top ten. Input material: PBMCs. The receptors shown here come from a man aged 30 to 39 in good health and CMV-seropositive.

The chain combines TRBV2 with TRBJ2-2; 10 nucleotides match TRBD1. The CDR3 has 14 amino acids. The germline gives CDR1 SNHLY, CDR2 FYNNEI. The V and J ends lost 6 bases and 4 bases, in that order; junction bases with no gene match: 2. The CDR3 nucleotides are TGTGCCAGCAGGGGACAGGGGTCCACCGGGGAGCTGTTTTTT. Amino acids: CASRGQGSTGELFF.

This clone was seen a handful of times. The chain employs TRBV2 and TRBJ2-7; no clear D gene. The CDR3 length is 10 residues. Trimming took 8 bases from V and 6 from J, leaving 8 bases between them. Germline-derived CDR1 and CDR2 are SNHLY and FYNNEI. This CDR3 is CASLGSEQYF. For the CDR3, the DNA is TGTGCCAGCCTAGGATCCGAGCAGTACTTC.

This chain connects TRBV23-1 to TRBJ2-7; possibly TRBD1 for D (6 bases). TRBV23-1 belongs to the ORF category, with a function that is uncertain. Trimming took off 0 bases at V and 3 bases at J, with 9 bases between the two ends. The CDR3 covers 14 residues. The CDR3 loop reads CASSQSADSYEQYF. The CDR3 nucleotides read TGCGCCAGCAGTCAATCGGCGGACAGCTACGAGCAGTACTTC.